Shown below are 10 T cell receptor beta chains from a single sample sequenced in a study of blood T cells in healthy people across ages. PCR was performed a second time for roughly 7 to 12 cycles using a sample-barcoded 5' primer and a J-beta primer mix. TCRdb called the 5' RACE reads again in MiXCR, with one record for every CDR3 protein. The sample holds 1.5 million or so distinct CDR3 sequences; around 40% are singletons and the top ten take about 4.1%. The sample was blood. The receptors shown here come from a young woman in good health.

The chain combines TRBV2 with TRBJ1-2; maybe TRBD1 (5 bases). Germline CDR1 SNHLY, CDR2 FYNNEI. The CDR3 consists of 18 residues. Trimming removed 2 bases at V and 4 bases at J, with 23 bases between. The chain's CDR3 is CASSESTPGVLGVYGYTF. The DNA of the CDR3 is TGTGCCAGCAGTGAATCGACCCCGGGGGTACTAGGGGTCTATGGCTACACCTTC.

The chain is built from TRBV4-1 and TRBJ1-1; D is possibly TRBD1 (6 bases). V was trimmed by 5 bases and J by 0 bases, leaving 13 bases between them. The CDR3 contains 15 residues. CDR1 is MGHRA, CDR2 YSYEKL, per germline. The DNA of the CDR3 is TGCGCCAGCAGCGCAGTTGGACAGATGAACACTGAAGCTTTCTTT. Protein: CASSAVGQMNTEAFF.

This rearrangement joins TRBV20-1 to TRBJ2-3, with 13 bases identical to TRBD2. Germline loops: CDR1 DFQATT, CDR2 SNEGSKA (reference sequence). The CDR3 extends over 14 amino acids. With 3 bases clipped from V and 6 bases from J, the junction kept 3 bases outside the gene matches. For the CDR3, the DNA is TGCAGTGCTAGGAGACTAGCGGGAGGTGATACGCAGTATTTT. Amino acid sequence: CSARRLAGGDTQYF.

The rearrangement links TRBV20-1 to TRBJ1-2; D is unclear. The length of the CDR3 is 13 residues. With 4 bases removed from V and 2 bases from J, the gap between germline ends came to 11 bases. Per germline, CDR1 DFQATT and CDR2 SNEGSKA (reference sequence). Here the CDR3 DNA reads TGCAGTGCTAAAACCGGGAAAAACTATGGCTACACCTTC. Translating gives CSAKTGKNYGYTF.

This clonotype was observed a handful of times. The CDR3 loop is CASSPPTSGIYEQYF. As DNA, the CDR3 is TGTGCCAGCTCACCACCTACTAGCGGGATCTACGAGCAGTACTTC. This chain links TRBV18 with TRBJ2-7; 10 nucleotides agree with TRBD2. The CDR3 is 15 residues long. Trimming removed 0 bases from V and 3 bases from J; junction bases left unmatched: 2. CDR1 and CDR2 from the germline V gene are KGHSH and LQKENI.

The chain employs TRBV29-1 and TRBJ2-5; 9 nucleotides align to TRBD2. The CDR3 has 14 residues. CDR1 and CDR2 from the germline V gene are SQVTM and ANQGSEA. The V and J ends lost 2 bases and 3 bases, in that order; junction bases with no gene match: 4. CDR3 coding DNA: TGCAGCGTTGAACCCTCTAGCGGGGAAGAGACCCAGTACTTC. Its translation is CSVEPSSGEETQYF.

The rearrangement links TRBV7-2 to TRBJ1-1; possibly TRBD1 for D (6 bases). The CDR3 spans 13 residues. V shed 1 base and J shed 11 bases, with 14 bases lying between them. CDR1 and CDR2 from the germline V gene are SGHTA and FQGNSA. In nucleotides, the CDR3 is TGTGCCAGCAGCTTAGGGGCAGGGGCGGACGCTTTCTTT. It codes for CASSLGAGADAFF. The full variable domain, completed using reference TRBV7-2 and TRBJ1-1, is GAGVSQSPSNKVTEKGKDVELRCDPISGHTALYWYRQSLGQGLEFLIYFQGNSAPDKSGLPSDRFSAERTGGSVSTLTIQRTQQEDSAVYLCASSLGAGADAFFGQGTRLTVV.

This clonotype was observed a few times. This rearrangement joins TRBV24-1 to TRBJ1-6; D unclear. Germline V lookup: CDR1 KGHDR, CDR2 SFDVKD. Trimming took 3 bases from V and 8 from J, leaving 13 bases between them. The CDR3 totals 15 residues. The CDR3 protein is CATSDPPDTDSPLHF. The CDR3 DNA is TGTGCCACCAGTGATCCTCCAGACACGGATTCACCCCTCCACTTT.

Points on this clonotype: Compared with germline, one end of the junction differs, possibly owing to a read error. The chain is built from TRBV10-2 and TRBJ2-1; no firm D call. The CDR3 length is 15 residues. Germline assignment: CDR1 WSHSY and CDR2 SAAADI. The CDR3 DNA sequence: TGCGCCAGCAGTGACCCCATGAGCTCCTACACTGAGCAGTTCTTC. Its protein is CASSDPMSSYTEQFF.

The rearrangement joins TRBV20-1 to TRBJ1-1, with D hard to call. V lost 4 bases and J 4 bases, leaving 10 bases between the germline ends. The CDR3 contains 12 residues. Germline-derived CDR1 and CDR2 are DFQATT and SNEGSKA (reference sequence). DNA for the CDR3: TGCAGTGCTAAGGGCCACCTCACTGAAGCTTTCTTT. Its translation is CSAKGHLTEAFF.